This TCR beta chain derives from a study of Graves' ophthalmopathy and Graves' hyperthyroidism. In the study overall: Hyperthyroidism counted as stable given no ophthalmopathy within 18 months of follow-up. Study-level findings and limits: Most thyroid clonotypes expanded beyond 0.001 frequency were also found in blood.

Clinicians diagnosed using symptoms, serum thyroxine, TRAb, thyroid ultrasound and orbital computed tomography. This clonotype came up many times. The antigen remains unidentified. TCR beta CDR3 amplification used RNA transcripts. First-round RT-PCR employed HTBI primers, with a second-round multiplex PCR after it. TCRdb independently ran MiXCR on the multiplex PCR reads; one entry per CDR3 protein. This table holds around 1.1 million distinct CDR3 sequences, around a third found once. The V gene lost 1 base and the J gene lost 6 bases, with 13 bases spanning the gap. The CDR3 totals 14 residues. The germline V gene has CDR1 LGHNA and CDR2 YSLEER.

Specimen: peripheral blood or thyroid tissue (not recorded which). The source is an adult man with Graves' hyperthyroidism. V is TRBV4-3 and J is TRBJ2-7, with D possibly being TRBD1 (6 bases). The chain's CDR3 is CASSQAYRVGEQYF. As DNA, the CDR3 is TGCGCCAGCAGCCAAGCGTACAGGGTAGGCGAGCAGTACTTC.